This TCR beta chain was obtained from a study of brain T cells in children with intractable seizures. Only cases whose brain tissue showed the highest T cell transcript signatures were sequenced. Before surgery, patients took at least one anti-epileptic drug. This table comes from immunoSEQ multiplex PCR, and its TCRdb copy is limited to in-frame clones, with some not included. Seen here are about 41,000 clones, 75% to 95% observed once, and the top ten hold about 6%. The V gene end was trimmed by 0 bases and the J gene end by 5 bases; junction bases not matched to a gene: 1. CDR3 length equals 14 residues. Germline CDR1 LNHDA, CDR2 SQIVND (reference sequence). The table lists this clone with a few counts. What it recognizes is unknown. Study-wide results and limits: Clones missing pre-surgery may reflect undersampling of that blood sample.

The sample was peripheral blood, taken at surgery. The V gene is TRBV19, the J gene TRBJ1-5, with 7 bases identical to TRBD1. The TCR was taken from a girl aged 2-10 years with tuberous sclerosis and intractable seizures. CDR3 sequence reads: CASSIEQGYQPQHF. For the CDR3, the DNA is TGTGCCAGTAGTATAGAACAGGGGTATCAGCCCCAGCATTTT.